The clone carrying this T cell receptor beta chain was counted at least ten times. This sample stems from a study of T cells in Graves' hyperthyroidism and ophthalmopathy. This CDR3 comprises 15 residues. V lost 4 bases to trimming and J lost 5 bases; unmatched junction nucleotides: 9. Germline V gives CDR1 SGHRS, CDR2 YFSETQ. Using RNA transcripts as the source, TCR beta CDR3 regions were amplified. The primer set for the first-round RT-PCR of the TCR CDR3 was HTBI. TCRdb re-derived calls from the multiplex PCR reads in MiXCR, one entry per CDR3 protein. The table lists hundreds of thousands of distinct CDR3 sequences, roughly 15% of them singletons.

V usage is TRBV5-1 and J usage is TRBJ1-5; TRBD1 agrees at 7 bases. The sequencing sample was made of blood. The sequence came from a woman aged 18-29 years with Graves' ophthalmopathy. CDR3: CASSQQGTVDQPQHF. The CDR3 bases are TGCGCCAGCAGCCAACAAGGGACAGTGGATCAGCCCCAGCATTTT.